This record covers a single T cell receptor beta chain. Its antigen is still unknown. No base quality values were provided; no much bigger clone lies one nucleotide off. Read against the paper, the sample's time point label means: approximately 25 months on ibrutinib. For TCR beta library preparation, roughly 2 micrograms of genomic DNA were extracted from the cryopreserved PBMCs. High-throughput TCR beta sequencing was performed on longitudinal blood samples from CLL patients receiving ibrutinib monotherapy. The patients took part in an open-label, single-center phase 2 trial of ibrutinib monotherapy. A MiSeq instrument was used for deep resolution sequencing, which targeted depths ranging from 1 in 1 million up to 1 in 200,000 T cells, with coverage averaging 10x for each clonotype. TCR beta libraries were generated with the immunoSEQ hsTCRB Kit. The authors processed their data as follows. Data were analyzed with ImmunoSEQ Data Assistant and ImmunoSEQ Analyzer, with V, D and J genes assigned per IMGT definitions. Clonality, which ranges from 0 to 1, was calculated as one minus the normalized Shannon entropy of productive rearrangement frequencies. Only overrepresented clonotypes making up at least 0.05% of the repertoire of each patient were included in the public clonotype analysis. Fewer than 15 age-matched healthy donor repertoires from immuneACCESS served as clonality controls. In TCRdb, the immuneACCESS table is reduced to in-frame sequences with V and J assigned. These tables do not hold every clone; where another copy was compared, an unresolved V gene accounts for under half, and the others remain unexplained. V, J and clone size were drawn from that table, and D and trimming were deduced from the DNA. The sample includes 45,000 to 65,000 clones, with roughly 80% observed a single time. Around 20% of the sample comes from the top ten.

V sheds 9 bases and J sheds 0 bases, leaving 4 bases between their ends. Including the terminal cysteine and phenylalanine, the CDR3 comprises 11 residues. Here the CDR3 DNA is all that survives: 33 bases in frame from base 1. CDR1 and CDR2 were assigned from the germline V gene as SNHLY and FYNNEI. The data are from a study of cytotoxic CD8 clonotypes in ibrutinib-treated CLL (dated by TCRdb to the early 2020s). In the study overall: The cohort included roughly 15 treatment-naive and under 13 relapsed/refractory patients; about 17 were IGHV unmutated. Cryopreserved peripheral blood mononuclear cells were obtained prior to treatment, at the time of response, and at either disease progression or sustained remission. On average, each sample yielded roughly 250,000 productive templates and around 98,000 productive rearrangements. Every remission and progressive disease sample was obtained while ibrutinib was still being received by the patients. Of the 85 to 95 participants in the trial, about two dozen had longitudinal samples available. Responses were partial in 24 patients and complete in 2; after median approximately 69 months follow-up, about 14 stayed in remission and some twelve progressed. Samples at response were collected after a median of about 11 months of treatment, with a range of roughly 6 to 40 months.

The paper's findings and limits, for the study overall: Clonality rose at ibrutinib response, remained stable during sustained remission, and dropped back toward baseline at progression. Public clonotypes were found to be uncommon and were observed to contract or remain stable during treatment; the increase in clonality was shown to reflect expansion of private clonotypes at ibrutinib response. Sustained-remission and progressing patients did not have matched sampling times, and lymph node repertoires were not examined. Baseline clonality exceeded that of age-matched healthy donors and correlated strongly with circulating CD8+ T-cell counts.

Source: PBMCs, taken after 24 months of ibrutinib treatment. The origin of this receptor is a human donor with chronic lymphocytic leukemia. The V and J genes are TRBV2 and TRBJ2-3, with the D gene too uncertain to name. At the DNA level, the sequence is TGTGCCAGTACTAGCACAGATACGCAGTATTTT. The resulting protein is CASTSTDTQYF.